The 3 T cell receptor beta chains below were found in one sample sequenced in a study of T cell responses to AZD1222 COVID-19 vaccine. Assay used: immunoSEQ multiplex PCR; TCRdb lists only in-frame clones, some missing. The sample yields about 50,000 clones, around nine tenths seen once. The sequencing used peripheral blood, collected on day 0 of AZD1222 vaccination. The origin of the receptors is an adult in good health.

The V and J genes are TRBV6-5 and TRBJ1-3; D unclear. Trimming took 7 bases from V and 0 from J, leaving 10 bases between them. Germline assignment: CDR1 MNHEY and CDR2 SVGAGI. The CDR3 is made up of 14 amino acids. The DNA of the CDR3 is TGTGCCAGCACCACTAGGAGCTCTGGAAACACCATATATTTT. Translating gives CASTTRSSGNTIYF.

The chain recombines TRBV9 with TRBJ2-7; a possible D gene is TRBD1 (5 bases). The CDR3 covers 12 residues. V lost 9 bases to trimming and J lost 5 bases, with 15 bases between them. Germline-derived CDR1 and CDR2 are SGDLS and YYNGEE. The CDR3 protein is CATPRRENEQYF. The CDR3 nucleotides read TGTGCCACCCCCCGCAGGGAAAACGAGCAGTACTTC. Full variable domain (remainder filled in from reference TRBV9 and TRBJ2-7): DSGVTQTPKHLITATGQRVTLRCSPRSGDLSVYWYQQSLDQGLQFLIQYYNGEERAKGNILERFSAQQFPDLHSELNLSSLELGDSALYFCATPRRENEQYFGPGTRLTVT.

The V call is TRBV5-4, the J call TRBJ2-2; D uncertain. Trimming pared 4 bases from V and 6 bases from J, leaving 13 bases between. CDR1 and CDR2 (germline): SGHNT, YYREEE (reference sequence). This CDR3 comprises 14 residues. CDR3 sequence reads: CASSPSWAPGELFF. DNA for the CDR3: TGTGCCAGCAGCCCTTCTTGGGCCCCCGGGGAGCTGTTTTTT.